The 10 T cell receptor beta chains below were found in one sample sequenced in a study of T cells in tuberculosis listed by TCRdb under 2018. Libraries came from the immunoSEQ multiplex PCR assay. TCRdb's version of the immuneACCESS table is confined to in-frame rearrangements and falls short of the full clone set. An unresolved V gene accounts for under half of the shortfall where checked; the remainder is of unknown origin. Present in this sample are around 29,000 clones, roughly 93% of which were seen just once. Around 4.6% of the sample comes from the top ten. Material: PBMCs. These receptors all come from a donor between 10 and 35 years old with latent tuberculosis or without tuberculosis infection.

The V call is TRBV18, the J call TRBJ2-7; 7 nucleotides line up with TRBD1. The CDR3 has 18 residues. Germline loops: CDR1 KGHSH, CDR2 LQKENI. Germline trimming cut 1 base from V and 2 bases from J; bases unmatched to any gene: 14. The CDR3 region is CASSPLVQGEYTAYEQYF. The DNA for the CDR3 is TGTGCCAGCTCACCACTGGTCCAGGGGGAATATACGGCCTACGAGCAGTACTTC.

The chain carries TRBV27 and TRBJ2-1; TRBD2 matches 14 bases. Per the germline V gene, CDR1 is MNHEY and CDR2 is SMNVEV (reference sequence). V was pared by 9 bases and J by 2 bases, with 15 bases of the junction left unmatched. The CDR3 extends over 19 amino acids. The CDR3 region is CASQGTSGGRYNTYNEQFF. For the CDR3, the DNA is TGTGCCAGTCAAGGGACTAGCGGGGGTCGATATAATACCTACAATGAGCAGTTCTTC.

The chain couples TRBV19 to TRBJ2-1; tentatively, D is TRBD1 (6 bases). Germline V gives CDR1 LNHDA, CDR2 SQIVND (reference sequence). Between the trimmed V and J ends, which lost 3 bases and 9 bases, there was a span of 18 bases. This CDR3 contains 15 residues. The CDR3 DNA reads as TGTGCCAGTAGTATTGGGGCTACAGGCAGGGGTGAGCAGTTCTTC. It yields the protein CASSIGATGRGEQFF.

The chain has TRBV7-3 and TRBJ1-5; TRBD1 aligns across 7 bases. Germline CDR1 is SGHTA and CDR2 is FQGTGA. V lost 1 base, J lost 5 bases, and 8 bases stayed unmatched. CDR3 size: 16 residues. CDR3 residues: CASSLRARTGDQPQHF. In nucleotides, the CDR3 is TGTGCCAGCAGCTTAAGGGCTCGGACAGGAGATCAGCCCCAGCATTTT. The entire variable domain, with the rest obtained from reference TRBV7-3 and TRBJ1-5, is as follows: GAGVSQTPSNKVTEKGKYVELRCDPISGHTALYWYRQSLGQGPEFLIYFQGTGAADDSGLPNDRFFAVRPEGSVSTLKIQRTERGDSAVYLCASSLRARTGDQPQHFGDGTRLSIL.

This rearrangement joins TRBV5-1 to TRBJ2-3; D is perhaps TRBD1 (5 bases). There are 18 residues in the CDR3. In germline, CDR1 is SGHRS, CDR2 YFSETQ. Trimming took 0 bases from V and 3 from J, leaving 20 bases between them. The CDR3 loop is CASSLGIITGSVTDTQYF. In DNA form, the CDR3 reads TGCGCCAGCAGCTTGGGGATTATTACAGGTTCTGTTACAGATACGCAGTATTTT. Full variable domain (rest looked up from reference TRBV5-1 and TRBJ2-3): KAGVTQTPRYLIKTRGQQVTLSCSPISGHRSVSWYQQTPGQGLQFLFEYFSETQRNKGNFPGRFSGRQFSNSRSEMNVSTLELGDSALYLCASSLGIITGSVTDTQYFGPGTRLTVL.

The CDR3 is CASGYSGAETQYF. DNA of the CDR3: TGTGCCAGCGGCTACTCAGGGGCAGAGACCCAGTACTTC. V usage is TRBV7-2 and J usage is TRBJ2-5; D is possibly TRBD1 (6 bases). The length of the CDR3 is 13 residues. The ends were cut back, 8 bases at V and 4 bases at J, with 14 bases in the middle. Germline V lookup: CDR1 SGHTA, CDR2 FQGNSA.

This chain uses TRBV19 with TRBJ1-1; no firm D call. The V and J ends lost 1 base and 1 base respectively, with 10 bases between them. This CDR3 region has 15 residues. CDR1 is LNHDA, CDR2 SQIVND, per germline (reference sequence). Written as DNA, the CDR3 is TGTGCCAGTAGTATAGGTCGGCGGTCGAACACTGAAGCTTTCTTT. This encodes CASSIGRRSNTEAFF.

This clone has just a few counts. This chain connects TRBV27 to TRBJ1-6, with D tentatively TRBD1 (6 bases). V was shortened by 0 bases and J by 10 bases, with 10 bases between the two germline ends. In germline, CDR1 is MNHEY, CDR2 SMNVEV (reference sequence). The CDR3 is 14 amino acids. The CDR3 DNA is TGTGCCAGCAGTTTATCACAGGGAGGGTCACCCCTCCACTTT. Translated, it gives CASSLSQGGSPLHF.

In its sample, this clone was seen once. The chain combines TRBV19 with TRBJ2-1, with 7 positions matching TRBD2. This CDR3 contains 15 residues. CDR1 and CDR2 from the germline V gene are LNHDA and SQIVND (reference sequence). V shed 4 bases, J shed 7 bases, and the junction held 10 bases outside the gene matches. CDR3 nucleotides: TGTGCCAGTAGTACAACGGGGGGTCTGTGGAATGAGCAGTTCTTC. Translation gives CASSTTGGLWNEQFF.

This chain connects TRBV7-2 to TRBJ2-5, with 9 bases that match TRBD1. V gave up 2 bases and J gave up 5 bases; unmatched junction bases: 6. CDR3 size: 15 residues. The germline CDR1 and CDR2 sequences are SGHTA and FQGNSA. Here the CDR3 reads CASSLMDRGRETQYF. CDR3 bases: TGTGCCAGCAGCTTAATGGACAGGGGCAGGGAGACCCAGTACTTC.